This TCR beta chain was observed in a study of blood T cell repertoires in COVID-19. At the level of the study: COVID-19 samples, acute and convalescent, were from the United States, Italy and Spain. Nucleic acid was either cDNA or gDNA, and it came from T cells, B-cell-depleted T cells, or PBMCs.

Authors' processing steps: Scientists estimated how many nucleated cells there were by amplifying reference gene primers. The data were produced by immunoSEQ multiplex PCR, yet TCRdb's version contains in-frame clones alone and is incomplete. That table gives V, J and clone size, and the DNA gave D and trimming. The repertoire holds some 340,000 clones, with approximately 81% as singletons. The length of the CDR3 is 13 residues. Germline V gives CDR1 KGHSH, CDR2 LQKENI. With 4 bases removed from V and 0 bases from J, the gap between germline ends came to 7 bases. This receptor was identified in a woman between 18 and 29 years old with acute or convalescent COVID-19. The V and J genes are TRBV18 and TRBJ2-7, with unresolved D. Sequencing was done on a sample of peripheral blood. CDR3 in DNA: TGTGCCAGCTCACTGCCGGGCTCCTACGAGCAGTACTTC. It yields the protein CASSLPGSYEQYF. Variable domain in full (rest from reference TRBV18 and TRBJ2-7): NAGVMQNPRHLVRRRGQEARLRCSPMKGHSHVYWYRQLPEEGLKFMVYLQKENIIDESGMPKERFSAEFPKEGPSILRIQQVVRGDSAAYFCASSLPGSYEQYFGPGTRLTVT.